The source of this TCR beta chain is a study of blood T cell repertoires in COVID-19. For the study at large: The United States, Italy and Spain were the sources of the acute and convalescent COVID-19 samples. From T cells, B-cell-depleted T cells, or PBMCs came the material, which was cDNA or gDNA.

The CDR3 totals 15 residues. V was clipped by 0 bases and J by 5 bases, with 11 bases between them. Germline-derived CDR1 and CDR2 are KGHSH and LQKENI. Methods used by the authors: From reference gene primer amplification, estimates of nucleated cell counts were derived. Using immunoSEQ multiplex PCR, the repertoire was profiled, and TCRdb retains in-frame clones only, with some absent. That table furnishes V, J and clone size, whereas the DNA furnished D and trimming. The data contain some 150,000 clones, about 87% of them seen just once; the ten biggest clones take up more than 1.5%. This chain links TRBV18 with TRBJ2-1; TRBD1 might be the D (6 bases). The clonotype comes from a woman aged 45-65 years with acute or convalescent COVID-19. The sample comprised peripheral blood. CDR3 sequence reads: CASSPPQAGDNEQFF. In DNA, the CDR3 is TGTGCCAGCTCACCACCACAGGCAGGGGACAATGAGCAGTTCTTC.